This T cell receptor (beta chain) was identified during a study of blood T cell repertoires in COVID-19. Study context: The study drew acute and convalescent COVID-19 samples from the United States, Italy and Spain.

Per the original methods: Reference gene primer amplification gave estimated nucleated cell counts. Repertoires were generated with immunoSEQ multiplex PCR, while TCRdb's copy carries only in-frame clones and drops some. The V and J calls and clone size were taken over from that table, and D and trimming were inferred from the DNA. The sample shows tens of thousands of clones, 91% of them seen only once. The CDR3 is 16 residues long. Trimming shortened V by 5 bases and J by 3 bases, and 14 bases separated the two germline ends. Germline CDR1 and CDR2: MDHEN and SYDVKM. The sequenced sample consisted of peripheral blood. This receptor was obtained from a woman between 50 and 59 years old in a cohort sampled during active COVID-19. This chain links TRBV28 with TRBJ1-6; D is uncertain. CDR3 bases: TGTGCCAGCAGTAGCCTACCGAGAAGCTATAATTCACCCCTCCACTTT. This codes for CASSSLPRSYNSPLHF.